The rows below give T cell receptor beta chains drawn from one sample of a study of CD8 T cells in ankylosing spondylitis. Using its own MiXCR run on the 5' RACE reads, TCRdb lists one record per CDR3 protein. The sample shows about 800,000 distinct CDR3 sequences, 10% to 15% of them seen only once. Sequences were obtained from blood, either unsorted or a sorted T cell fraction (not recorded which). All receptors come from a male donor with ankylosing spondylitis. Both conserved end residues are trimmed from each CDR3. A D gene is named only where the DNA matches it firmly. Only some rows state a clone size, as once, few, many or a class for expanded clones.

V gene	D gene	clone size	CDR3 protein
TRBV27	NA	NA	ASSFKLGGYEQY
TRBV4-2	TRBD2	few	ASSQELAVLYEQY
TRBV4-2	TRBD2	many	ASSQASGSTDTQY
TRBV12-3/TRBV12-4	TRBD1	many	ASSRTGANTEAF
TRBV24-1	TRBD2	few	ATGSTTSGKYQETQY
TRBV18	NA	NA	ASSPPPGVSYNSPLH
TRBV7-6	NA	NA	ASSLSEASYNEQF
TRBV20-1	NA	NA	SARKRWREGYNSPLH
TRBV18	NA	NA	ASSPVESGRLEQF
TRBV12-3/TRBV12-4	NA	few	ASSFIAGILSPLH
TRBV9	NA	many	ASSAGGAGSPLH
TRBV20-1	NA	few	SARAGVDEQY
TRBV11-2	TRBD1	NA	ASSLRHGEGADGNTIY
TRBV11-2	NA	NA	ASSLPARRQVKNTEAF
TRBV7-2	NA	few	ASGVIGGAYNEQF
TRBV20-1	NA	few	SAYSGLGEKLF
TRBV10-3	NA	NA	AISNRETEAF
TRBV28	NA	few	ASSPLVKIEAF
TRBV6-2/TRBV6-3	NA	NA	ASRNRDGFDAT
TRBV20-1	NA	few	SALGRLWGNSPLH
TRBV6-1	NA	few	ASNAQVEETQY
TRBV18	TRBD1	few	ASSPTNPGTGLTGELF
TRBV20-1	TRBD1	many	SARDLQGAQETQY
TRBV28	TRBD1	NA	ASSLWQGTAYEQY
TRBV6-2/TRBV6-3	NA	few	ASSSRWLEGYNEQF